These 2 T cell receptor beta chains originate from one sample sequenced in a study of Ad26.COV2.S vaccination and SARS-CoV-2 variants. Produced via immunoSEQ multiplex PCR; TCRdb's table is partial and in-frame only. The data show about 680,000 clones, with approximately 88% seen just once and approximately 1.5% held by the top ten. The sample's treatment: some 20 received Ad26.COV2.S at low or high dose, single or two shots; about five received placebo; per-sample allocation not given. Sampling occurred on day 63 after the first vaccine or placebo injection. The specimen comprised peripheral blood, sampled in a trial of Ad26.COV2.S vaccine versus placebo. These receptors were obtained from a person aged 18-65 years who received the Ad26.COV2.S COVID-19 vaccine or a placebo.

The chain has TRBV19 and TRBJ2-3, with 7 nucleotides matching TRBD1. The CDR3 is made up of 13 amino acids. Germline CDR1 and CDR2: LNHDA and SQIVND (reference sequence). J gave up 4 bases and V 5 bases, and 3 bases lay outside the gene matches. This chain's CDR3 is CASSLQGPDTQYF. CDR3 bases: TGTGCCAGTAGTCTACAGGGGCCAGATACGCAGTATTTT.

The chain couples TRBV27 to TRBJ2-1, with 15 bases identical to TRBD2. The CDR3 consists of 17 residues. The V segment lost 5 bases and the J segment 4 bases; nucleotides outside the gene matches: 6. Germline V gives CDR1 MNHEY, CDR2 SMNVEV (reference sequence). CDR3 residues: CASSTGTSGRRYNEQFF. In DNA form, the CDR3 reads TGTGCCAGCAGTACCGGGACTAGCGGGAGGAGGTACAATGAGCAGTTCTTC.